This T cell receptor (beta chain) is drawn from a study of blood T cell repertoires in COVID-19. As for the study in general: Spain, Italy and the United States supplied samples that represented acute and convalescent COVID-19. PBMCs, B-cell-depleted T cells, or T cells were the source of the cDNA or gDNA that made up the material.

Authors' analysis steps: For nucleated cells, counts were estimated from reference gene primer amplification. Generated by immunoSEQ multiplex PCR, the TCRdb table keeps only in-frame clones and is missing some. That table furnishes V, J and clone size, whereas the DNA furnished D and trimming. The sample shows approximately 120,000 clones, around three quarters of them seen only once. The germline gives CDR1 SGHRS, CDR2 YFSETQ. This CDR3 contains 16 residues. J was trimmed by 2 bases and V by 5 bases; bases with no gene match: 9. The source is a human donor in a cohort sampled during active or convalescent COVID-19. The rearrangement uses TRBV5-1 and TRBJ2-1, with 8 bases matching TRBD1. Sequenced material: peripheral blood. CDR3 sequence reads: CASSLTGGFPYNEQFF. The CDR3 region has the DNA TGCGCCAGCAGTTTAACAGGGGGTTTTCCCTACAATGAGCAGTTCTTC.